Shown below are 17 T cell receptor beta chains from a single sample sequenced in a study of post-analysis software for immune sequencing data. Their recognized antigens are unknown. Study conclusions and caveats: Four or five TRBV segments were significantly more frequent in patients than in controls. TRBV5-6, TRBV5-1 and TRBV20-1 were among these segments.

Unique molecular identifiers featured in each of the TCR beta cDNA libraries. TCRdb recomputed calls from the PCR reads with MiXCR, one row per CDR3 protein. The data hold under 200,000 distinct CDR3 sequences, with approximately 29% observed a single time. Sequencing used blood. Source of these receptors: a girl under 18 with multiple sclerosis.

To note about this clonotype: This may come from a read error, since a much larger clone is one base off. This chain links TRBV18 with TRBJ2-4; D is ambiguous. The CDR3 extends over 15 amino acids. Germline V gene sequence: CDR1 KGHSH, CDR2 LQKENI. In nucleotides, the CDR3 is TGTGTCAGCTCACCGTCAGCTCTAGCCAAAAACATTCAGTACTTC. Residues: CVSSPSALAKNIQYF.

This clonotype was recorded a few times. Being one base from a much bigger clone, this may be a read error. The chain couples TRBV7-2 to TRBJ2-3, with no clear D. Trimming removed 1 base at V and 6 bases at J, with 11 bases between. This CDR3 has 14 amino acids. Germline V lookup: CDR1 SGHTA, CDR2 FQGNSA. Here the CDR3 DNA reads TGTGCCAGCAGCTTAGACGGACCTCGGGATACGCAGTATTTT. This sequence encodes CASSLDGPRDTQYF.

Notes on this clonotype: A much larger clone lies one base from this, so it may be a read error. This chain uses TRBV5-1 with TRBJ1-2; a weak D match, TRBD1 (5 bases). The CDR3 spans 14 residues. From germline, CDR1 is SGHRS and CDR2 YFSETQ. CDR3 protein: CASGFGTTEAGYTF. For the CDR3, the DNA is TGCGCCAGCGGCTTTGGGACGACGGAGGCTGGCTACACCTTC.

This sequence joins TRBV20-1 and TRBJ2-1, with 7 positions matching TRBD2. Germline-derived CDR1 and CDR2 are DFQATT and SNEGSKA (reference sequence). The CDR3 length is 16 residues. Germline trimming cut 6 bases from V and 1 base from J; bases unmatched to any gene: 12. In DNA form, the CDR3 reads TGCAGTGCCACCTTTTTTGCGGGAGCTTCCTACAATGAGCAGTTCTTC. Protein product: CSATFFAGASYNEQFF.

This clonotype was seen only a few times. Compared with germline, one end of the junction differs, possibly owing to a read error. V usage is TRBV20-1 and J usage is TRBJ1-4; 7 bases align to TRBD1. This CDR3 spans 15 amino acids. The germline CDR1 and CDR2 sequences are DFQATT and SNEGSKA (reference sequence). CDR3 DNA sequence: TGCAGTGCTCCGAGACAGGGTAGGACTAATGAAAAACGGTTTTTT. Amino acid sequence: CSAPRQGRTNEKRFF.

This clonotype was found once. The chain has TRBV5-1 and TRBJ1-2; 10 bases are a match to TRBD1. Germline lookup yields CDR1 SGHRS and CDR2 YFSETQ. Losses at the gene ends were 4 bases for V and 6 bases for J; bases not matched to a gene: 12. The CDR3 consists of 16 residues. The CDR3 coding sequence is TGCGCCAGCAGCGCATTAGGACAGGGGGGATGGAATGGCTACACCTTC. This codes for CASSALGQGGWNGYTF. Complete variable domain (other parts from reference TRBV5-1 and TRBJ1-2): KAGVTQTPRYLIKTRGQQVTLSCSPISGHRSVSWYQQTPGQGLQFLFEYFSETQRNKGNFPGRFSGRQFSNSRSEMNVSTLELGDSALYLCASSALGQGGWNGYTFGSGTRLTVV.

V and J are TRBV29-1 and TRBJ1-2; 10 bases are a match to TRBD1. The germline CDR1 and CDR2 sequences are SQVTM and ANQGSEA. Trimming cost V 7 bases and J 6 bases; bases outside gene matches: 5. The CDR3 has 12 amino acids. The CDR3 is CSAPGQGNGYTF. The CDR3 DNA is TGCAGCGCTCCGGGACAGGGGAATGGCTACACCTTC.

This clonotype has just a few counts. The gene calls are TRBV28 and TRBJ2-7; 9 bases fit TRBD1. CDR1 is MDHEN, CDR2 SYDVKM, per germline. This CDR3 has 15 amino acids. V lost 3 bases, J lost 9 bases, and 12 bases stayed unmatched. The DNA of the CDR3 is TGTGCCAGCAGTTTGAATTCGGGACAGGGTTTAGGGCAGTACTTC. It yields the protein CASSLNSGQGLGQYF. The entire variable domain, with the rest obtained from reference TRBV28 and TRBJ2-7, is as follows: DVKVTQSSRYLVKRTGEKVFLECVQDMDHENMFWYRQDPGLGLRLIYFSYDVKMKEKGDIPEGYSVSREKKERFSLILESASTNQTSMYLCASSLNSGQGLGQYFGPGTRLTVT.

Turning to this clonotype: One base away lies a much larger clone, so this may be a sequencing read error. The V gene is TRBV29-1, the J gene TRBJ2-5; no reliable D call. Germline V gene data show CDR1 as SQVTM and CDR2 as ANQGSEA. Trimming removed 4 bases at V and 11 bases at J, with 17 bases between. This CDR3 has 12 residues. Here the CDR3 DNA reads TGCAGCGTTGCCCACCCCAACAATGAGCAGTACTTC. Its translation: CSVAHPNNEQYF. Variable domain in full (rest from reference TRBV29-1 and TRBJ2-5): SAVISQKPSRDICQRGTSLTIQCQVDSQVTMMFWYRQQPGQSLTLIATANQGSEATYESGFVIDKFPISRPNLTFSTLTVSNMSPEDSSIYLCSVAHPNNEQYFGPGTRLLVL.

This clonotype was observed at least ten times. The CDR3 DNA follows: TGTGCCAGCAAAAGTGGACAGGGGGCCTCCTACGAGCAGTACTTC. Translation gives CASKSGQGASYEQYF. V gene TRBV28 combines with J gene TRBJ2-7; 11 bases line up with TRBD1. This CDR3 region has 15 residues. Germline-derived CDR1 and CDR2 are MDHEN and SYDVKM. Trimming removed 7 bases from V and 0 bases from J; junction bases left unmatched: 5. Variable domain in full (rest from reference TRBV28 and TRBJ2-7): DVKVTQSSRYLVKRTGEKVFLECVQDMDHENMFWYRQDPGLGLRLIYFSYDVKMKEKGDIPEGYSVSREKKERFSLILESASTNQTSMYLCASKSGQGASYEQYFGPGTRLTVT.

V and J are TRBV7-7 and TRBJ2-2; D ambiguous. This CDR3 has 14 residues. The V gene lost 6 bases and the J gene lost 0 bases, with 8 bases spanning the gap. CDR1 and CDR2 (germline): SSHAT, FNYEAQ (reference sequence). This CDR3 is CASRTDPNTGELFF. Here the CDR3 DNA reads TGTGCCAGCAGAACCGACCCGAACACCGGGGAGCTGTTTTTT.

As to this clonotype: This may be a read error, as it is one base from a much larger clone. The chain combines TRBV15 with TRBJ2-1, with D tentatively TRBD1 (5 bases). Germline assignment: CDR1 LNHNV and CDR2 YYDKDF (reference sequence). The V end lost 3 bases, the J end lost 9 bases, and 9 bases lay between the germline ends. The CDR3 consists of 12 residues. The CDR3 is CATSRRDSEQFF. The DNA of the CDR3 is TGTGCCACCAGCAGGAGAGACAGTGAGCAGTTCTTC.

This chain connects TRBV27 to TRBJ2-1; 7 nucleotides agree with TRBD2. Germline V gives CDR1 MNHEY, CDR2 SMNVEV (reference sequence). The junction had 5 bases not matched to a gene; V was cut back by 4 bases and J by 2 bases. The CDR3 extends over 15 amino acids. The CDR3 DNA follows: TGTGCCAGCAGTTGGGAAAGCGGGGCCTACAATGAGCAGTTCTTC. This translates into CASSWESGAYNEQFF.

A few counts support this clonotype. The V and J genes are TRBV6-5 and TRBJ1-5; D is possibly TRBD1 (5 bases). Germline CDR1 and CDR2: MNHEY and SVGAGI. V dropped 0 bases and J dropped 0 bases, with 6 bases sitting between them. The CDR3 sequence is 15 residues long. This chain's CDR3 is CASSYSQGSNQPQHF. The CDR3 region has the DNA TGTGCCAGCAGTTACTCTCAGGGTAGCAATCAGCCCCAGCATTTT.

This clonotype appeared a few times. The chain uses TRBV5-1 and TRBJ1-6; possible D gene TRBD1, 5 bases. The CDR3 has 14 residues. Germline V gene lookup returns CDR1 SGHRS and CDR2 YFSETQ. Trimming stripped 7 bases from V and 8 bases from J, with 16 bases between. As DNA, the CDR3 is TGCGCCAGCGCCACGCGGGGGACGGATTCACCCCTCCACTTT. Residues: CASATRGTDSPLHF.

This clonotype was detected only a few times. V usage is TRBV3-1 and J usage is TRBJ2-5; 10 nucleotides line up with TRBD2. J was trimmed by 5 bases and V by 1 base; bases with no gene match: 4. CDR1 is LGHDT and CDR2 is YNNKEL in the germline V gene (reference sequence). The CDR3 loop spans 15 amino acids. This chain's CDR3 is CASSQVLAGDETQYF. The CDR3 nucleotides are TGTGCCAGCAGCCAAGTCCTAGCGGGGGATGAGACCCAGTACTTC.

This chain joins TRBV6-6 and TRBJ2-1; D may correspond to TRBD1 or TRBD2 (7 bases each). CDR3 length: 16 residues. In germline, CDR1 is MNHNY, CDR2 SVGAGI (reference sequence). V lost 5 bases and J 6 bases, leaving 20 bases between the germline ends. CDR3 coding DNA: TGTGCCAGCAGTCTTCAGGACGTCAGGGGGGGCAATGAGCAGTTCTTC. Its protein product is CASSLQDVRGGNEQFF.